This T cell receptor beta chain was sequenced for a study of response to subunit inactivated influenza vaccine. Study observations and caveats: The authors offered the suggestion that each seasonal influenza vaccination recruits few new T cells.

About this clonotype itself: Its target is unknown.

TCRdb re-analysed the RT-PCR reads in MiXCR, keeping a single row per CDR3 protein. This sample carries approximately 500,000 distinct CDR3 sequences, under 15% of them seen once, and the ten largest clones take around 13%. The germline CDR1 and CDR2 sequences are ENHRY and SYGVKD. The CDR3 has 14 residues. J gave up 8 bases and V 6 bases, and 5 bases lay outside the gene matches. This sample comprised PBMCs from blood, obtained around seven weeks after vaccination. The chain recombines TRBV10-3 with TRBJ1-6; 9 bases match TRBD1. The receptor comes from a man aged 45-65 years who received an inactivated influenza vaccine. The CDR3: CAIREGQGYSPLHF. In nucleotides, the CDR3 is TGTGCCATCAGGGAGGGACAGGGTTATTCACCCCTCCACTTT.